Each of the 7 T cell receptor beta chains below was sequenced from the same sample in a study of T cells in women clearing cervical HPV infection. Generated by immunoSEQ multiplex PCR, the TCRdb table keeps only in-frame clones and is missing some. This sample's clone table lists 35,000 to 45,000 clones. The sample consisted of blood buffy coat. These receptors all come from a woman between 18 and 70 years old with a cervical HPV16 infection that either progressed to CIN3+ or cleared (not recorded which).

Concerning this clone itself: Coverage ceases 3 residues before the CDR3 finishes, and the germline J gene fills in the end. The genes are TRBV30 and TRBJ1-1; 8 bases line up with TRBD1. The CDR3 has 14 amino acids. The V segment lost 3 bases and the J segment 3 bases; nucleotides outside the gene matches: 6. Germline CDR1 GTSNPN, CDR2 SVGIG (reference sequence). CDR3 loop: CAWSLGQGYTEAFF. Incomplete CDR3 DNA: TGTGCCTGGAGCCTAGGACAGGGCTACACTGAA.

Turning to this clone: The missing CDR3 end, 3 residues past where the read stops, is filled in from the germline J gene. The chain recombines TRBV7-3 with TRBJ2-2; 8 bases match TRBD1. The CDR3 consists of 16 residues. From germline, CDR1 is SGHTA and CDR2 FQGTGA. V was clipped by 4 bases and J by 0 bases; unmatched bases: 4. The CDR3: CASSSPGQANTGELFF. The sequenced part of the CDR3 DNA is TGTGCCAGCAGCTCACCGGGACAGGCGAACACCGGGGAG.

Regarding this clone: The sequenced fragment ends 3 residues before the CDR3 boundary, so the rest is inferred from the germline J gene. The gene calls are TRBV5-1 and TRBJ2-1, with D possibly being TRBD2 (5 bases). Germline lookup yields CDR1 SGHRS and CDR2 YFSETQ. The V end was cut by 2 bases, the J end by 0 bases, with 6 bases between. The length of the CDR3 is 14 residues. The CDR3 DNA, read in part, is TGCGCCAGCAGCTTCGGGGTCTCCTACAATGAG. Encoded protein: CASSFGVSYNE. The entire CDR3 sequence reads CASSFGVSYNEQFF.

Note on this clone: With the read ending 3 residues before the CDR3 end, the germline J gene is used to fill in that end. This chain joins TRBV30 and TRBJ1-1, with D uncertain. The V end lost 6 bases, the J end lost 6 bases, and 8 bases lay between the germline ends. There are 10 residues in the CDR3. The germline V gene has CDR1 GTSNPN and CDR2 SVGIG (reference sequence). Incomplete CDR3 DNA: TGTGCCTGCGAACAAGCTGAA. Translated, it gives CACEQAE. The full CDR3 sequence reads CACEQAEAFF. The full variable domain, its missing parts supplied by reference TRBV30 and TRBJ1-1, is SQTIHQWPATLVQPVGSPLSLECTVEGTSNPNLYWYRQAAGRGLQLLFYSVGIGQISSEVPQNLSASRPQDRQFILSSKKLLLSDSGFYLCACEQAEAFFGQGTRLTVV.

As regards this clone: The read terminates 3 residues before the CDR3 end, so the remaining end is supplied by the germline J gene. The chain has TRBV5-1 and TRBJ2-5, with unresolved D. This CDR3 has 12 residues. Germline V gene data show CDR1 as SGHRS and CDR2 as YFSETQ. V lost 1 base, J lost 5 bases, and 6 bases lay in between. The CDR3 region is CASSLRSETQYF. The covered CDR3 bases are TGCGCCAGCAGCTTGCGGTCGGAGACC.

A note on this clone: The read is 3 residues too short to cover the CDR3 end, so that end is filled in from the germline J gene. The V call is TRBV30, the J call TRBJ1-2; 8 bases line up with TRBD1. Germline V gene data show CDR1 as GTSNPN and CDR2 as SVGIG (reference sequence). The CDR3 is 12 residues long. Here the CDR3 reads CAWSVRQGSYTF. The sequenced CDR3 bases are TGTGCCTGGAGTGTACGACAGGGGAGC.

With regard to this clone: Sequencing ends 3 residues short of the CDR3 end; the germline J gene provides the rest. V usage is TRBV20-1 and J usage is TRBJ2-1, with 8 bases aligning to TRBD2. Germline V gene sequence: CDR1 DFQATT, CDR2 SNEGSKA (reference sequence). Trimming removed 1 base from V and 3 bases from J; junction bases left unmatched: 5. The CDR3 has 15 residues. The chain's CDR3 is CSARAGGSYYNEQFF. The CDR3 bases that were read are TGCAGTGCTAGAGCGGGGGGGTCTTACTACAATGAG.